The entry below gives a single T cell receptor (beta chain) sequence along with its context. The data were produced by immunoSEQ multiplex PCR, yet TCRdb's version contains in-frame clones alone and is incomplete. This repertoire shows roughly 1.5 million clones, roughly 98% found once; its top ten account for 0.4% to 0.45%. The data are from a study of shared clonotypes between healthy human individuals. Per the germline V gene, CDR1 is SGHAT and CDR2 is FQNNGV. J gave up 6 bases and V 2 bases, and 7 bases lay outside the gene matches. This CDR3 region has 15 residues. The chain uses TRBV11-2 and TRBJ2-1; 7 nucleotides match TRBD2. Sequencing used naive CD4+ T cells sorted from blood. The subset is: CD45RA+ positively selected. This sequence originates from a man younger than 40 in good health. The CDR3 DNA is TGTGCCAGCAGCTTATGGGGGGGAGGAAGCAATGAGCAGTTCTTC. Amino acids: CASSLWGGGSNEQFF.